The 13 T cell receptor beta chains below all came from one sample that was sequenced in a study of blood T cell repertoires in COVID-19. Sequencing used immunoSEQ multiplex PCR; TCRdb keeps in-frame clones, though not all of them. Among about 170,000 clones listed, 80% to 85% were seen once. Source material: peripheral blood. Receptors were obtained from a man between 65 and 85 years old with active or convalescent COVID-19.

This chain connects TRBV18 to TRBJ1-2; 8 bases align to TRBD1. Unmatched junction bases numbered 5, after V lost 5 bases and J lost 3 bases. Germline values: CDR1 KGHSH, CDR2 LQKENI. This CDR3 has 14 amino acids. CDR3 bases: TGTGCCAGCTCAGCGGACAGGGTTGACTATGGCTACACCTTC. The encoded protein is CASSADRVDYGYTF.

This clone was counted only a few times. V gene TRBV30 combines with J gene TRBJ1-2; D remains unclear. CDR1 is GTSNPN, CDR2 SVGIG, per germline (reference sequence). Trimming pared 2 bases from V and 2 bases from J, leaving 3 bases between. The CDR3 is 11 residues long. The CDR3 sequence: CAWSLNYGYTF. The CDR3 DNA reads TGTGCCTGGAGTTTAAACTATGGCTACACCTTC.

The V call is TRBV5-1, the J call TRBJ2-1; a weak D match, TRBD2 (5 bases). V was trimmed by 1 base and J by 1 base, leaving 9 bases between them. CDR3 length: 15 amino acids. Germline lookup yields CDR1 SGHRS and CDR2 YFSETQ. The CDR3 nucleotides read TGCGCCAGCAGCTTGAGCGAGGGATCCTACAATGAGCAGTTCTTC. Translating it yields CASSLSEGSYNEQFF.

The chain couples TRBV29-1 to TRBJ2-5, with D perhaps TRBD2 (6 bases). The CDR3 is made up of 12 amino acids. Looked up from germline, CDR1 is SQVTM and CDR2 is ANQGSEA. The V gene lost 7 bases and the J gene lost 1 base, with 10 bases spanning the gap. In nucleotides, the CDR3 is TGCAGCGCCATGGGGGGCCAAGAGACCCAGTACTTC. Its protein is CSAMGGQETQYF.

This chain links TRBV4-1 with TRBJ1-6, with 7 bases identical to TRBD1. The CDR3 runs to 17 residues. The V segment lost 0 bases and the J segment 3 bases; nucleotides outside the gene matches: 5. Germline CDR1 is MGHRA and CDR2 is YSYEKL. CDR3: CASSQEWGQSYNSPLHF. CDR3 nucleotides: TGCGCCAGCAGCCAAGAATGGGGACAGAGCTATAATTCACCCCTCCACTTT.

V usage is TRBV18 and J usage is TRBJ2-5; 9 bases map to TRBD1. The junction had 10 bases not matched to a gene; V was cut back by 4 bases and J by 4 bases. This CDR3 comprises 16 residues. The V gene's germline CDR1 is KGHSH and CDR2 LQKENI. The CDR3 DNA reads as TGTGCCAGCTCACTCCGGTACAGGGGGCGAGGAGAGACCCAGTACTTC. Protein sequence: CASSLRYRGRGETQYF. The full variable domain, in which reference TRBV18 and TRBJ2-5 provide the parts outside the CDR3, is NAGVMQNPRHLVRRRGQEARLRCSPMKGHSHVYWYRQLPEEGLKFMVYLQKENIIDESGMPKERFSAEFPKEGPSILRIQQVVRGDSAAYFCASSLRYRGRGETQYFGPGTRLLVL.

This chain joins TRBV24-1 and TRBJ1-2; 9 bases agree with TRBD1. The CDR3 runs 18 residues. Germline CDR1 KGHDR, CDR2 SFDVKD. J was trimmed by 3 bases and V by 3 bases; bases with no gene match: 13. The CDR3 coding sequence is TGTGCCACCAGTGATACACGGACAGGGGCCGCCCGATACTATGGCTACACCTTC. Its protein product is CATSDTRTGAARYYGYTF.

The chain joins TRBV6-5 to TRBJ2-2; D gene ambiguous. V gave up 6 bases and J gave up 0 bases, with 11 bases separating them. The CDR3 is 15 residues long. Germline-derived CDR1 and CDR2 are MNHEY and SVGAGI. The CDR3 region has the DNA TGTGCCAGCAGATCCAGGATCCCGAACACCGGGGAGCTGTTTTTT. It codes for CASRSRIPNTGELFF.

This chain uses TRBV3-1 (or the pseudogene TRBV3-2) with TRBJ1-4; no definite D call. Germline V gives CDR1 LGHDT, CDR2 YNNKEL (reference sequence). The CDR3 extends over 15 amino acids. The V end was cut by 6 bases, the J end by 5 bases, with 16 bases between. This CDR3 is CASRPSGGRNEKLFF. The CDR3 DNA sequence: TGTGCCAGCAGACCGTCGGGAGGGAGAAATGAAAAACTGTTTTTT.

CDR3 amino acids: CASSLSASQETQYF. The CDR3 DNA sequence: TGCGCCAGCAGCTTGAGCGCCAGCCAAGAGACCCAGTACTTC. V usage is TRBV5-1 and J usage is TRBJ2-5; no definite D call. This CDR3 contains 14 residues. Per the germline V gene, CDR1 is SGHRS and CDR2 is YFSETQ. Trimming pared 1 base from V and 1 base from J, leaving 8 bases between.

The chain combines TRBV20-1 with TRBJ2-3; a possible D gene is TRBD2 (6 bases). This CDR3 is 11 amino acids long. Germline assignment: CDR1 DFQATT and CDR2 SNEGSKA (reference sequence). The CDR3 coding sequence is TGCAGCCTAGCGAGCACAGATACGCAGTATTTT. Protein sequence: CSLASTDTQYF.

This chain's CDR3 is CASSPRGNYGYTF. The CDR3 nucleotides read TGTGCCAGCAGTCCCAGGGGAAACTATGGCTACACCTTC. The chain links TRBV6-5 to TRBJ1-2; possibly TRBD1 for D (6 bases). The CDR3 is made up of 13 amino acids. Trimming took 5 bases from V and 2 from J, leaving 9 bases between them. Germline V gene data show CDR1 as MNHEY and CDR2 as SVGAGI.

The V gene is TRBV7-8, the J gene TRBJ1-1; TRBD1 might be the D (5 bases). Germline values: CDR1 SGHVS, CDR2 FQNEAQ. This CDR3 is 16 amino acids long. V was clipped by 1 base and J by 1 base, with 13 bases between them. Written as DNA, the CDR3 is TGTGCCAGCAGCTTAGTCCAGGGCCTGGGGAACACTGAAGCTTTCTTT. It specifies CASSLVQGLGNTEAFF.